This T cell receptor (beta chain) appears in the sequencing data of a study of T cell repertoires in cytomegalovirus infection. Whole-study context: Both a matching HLA type and CMV infection were indicated by public TCR beta signatures.

TCRdb used MiXCR to reprocess the reads, holding one entry per CDR3 protein. This table has some 400,000 distinct CDR3 sequences, 25% to 40% appearing once. Germline loops: CDR1 SGHDT, CDR2 YYEEEE. V dropped 1 base and J dropped 3 bases, with 9 bases sitting between them. The CDR3 spans 14 residues. The J gene is TRBJ2-3, the V gene TRBV5-6; the D is unclear. The sample comprised PBMCs. This receptor was obtained from a human donor in good health (CMV status not recorded). Some clones in this sample may be carry-over from other donors' samples. The CDR3 here is CASSLFARTDTQYF. For the CDR3, the DNA is TGTGCCAGCAGCTTGTTTGCCAGAACAGATACGCAGTATTTT.